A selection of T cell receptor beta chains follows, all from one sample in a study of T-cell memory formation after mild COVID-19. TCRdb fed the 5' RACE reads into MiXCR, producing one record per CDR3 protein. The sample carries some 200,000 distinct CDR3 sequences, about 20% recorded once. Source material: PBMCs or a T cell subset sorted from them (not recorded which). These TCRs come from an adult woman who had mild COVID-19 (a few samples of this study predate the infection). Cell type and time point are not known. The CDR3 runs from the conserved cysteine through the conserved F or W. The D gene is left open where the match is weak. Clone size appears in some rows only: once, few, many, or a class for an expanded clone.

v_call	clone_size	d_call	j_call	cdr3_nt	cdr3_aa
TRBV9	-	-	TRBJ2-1	TGTGCCAGCAGCGTGGGGGATACCTACAATGAGCAGTTCTTC	CASSVGDTYNEQFF
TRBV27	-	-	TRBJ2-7	TGTGCCAGCAGTTCCGCCAGCACCTACGAGCAGTACTTC	CASSSASTYEQYF
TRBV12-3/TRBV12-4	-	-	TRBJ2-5	TGTGCCAGCAGTTTAAGAGAAGGGGGACGGGGGCAAGAGACCCAGTACTTC	CASSLREGGRGQETQYF
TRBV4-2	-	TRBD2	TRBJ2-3	TGTGCCAGCAGCCAAGAGAGGGCGGGACTAGCGAGCACAGATACGCAGTATTTT	CASSQERAGLASTDTQYF
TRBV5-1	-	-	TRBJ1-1	TGCGCCAGCAGCTTAGGTTGGGGAGGGCAGAAAACTGAAGCTTTCTTT	CASSLGWGGQKTEAFF
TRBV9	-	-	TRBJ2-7	TGTGCCAGCAGCCCTCCAGGCCCCGAGCAGTACTTC	CASSPPGPEQYF
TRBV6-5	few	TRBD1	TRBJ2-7	TGTGCCAGCACCCACGGACAGGGGAACTACGAGCAGTACTTC	CASTHGQGNYEQYF
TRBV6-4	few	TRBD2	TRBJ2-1	TGTGCCAGCAGTGAGGGACTAGCGGGAGGGTATGAGCAGTTCTTC	CASSEGLAGGYEQFF
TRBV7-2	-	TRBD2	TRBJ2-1	TGTGCCAGCAGCCCCGGACTAGTGCTGAGGAGTGAGCAGTTCTTC	CASSPGLVLRSEQFF
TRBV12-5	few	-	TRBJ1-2	TGTGCTAGTGGTTTGGTAGCTTGGAATGGCTACACCTTC	CASGLVAWNGYTF
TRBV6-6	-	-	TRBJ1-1	TGTGCCAGCAGTTACGGTGGGGGCCTTACTGAAGCTTTCTTT	CASSYGGGLTEAFF
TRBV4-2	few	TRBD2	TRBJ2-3	TGTGCCAGCAGCCAAGATCAGCGGGACTACCCCGATACGCAGTATTTT	CASSQDQRDYPDTQYF
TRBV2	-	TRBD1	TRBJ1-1	TGTGCCAGCAGTGAACAGGGGGACACTGAAGCTTTCTTT	CASSEQGDTEAFF
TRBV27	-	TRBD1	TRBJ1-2	TGTGCCAGCAGTTTTAGGACAGGGGGCAGTCATGGCTACACCTTC	CASSFRTGGSHGYTF
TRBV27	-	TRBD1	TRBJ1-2	TGTGCCAGCAGTTTATTAGGGACAGGGGTCTATGGCTACACCTTC	CASSLLGTGVYGYTF
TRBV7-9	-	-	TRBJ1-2	TGTGCCAGCAGCCCCGACAGCCTTAACTATGGCTACACCTTC	CASSPDSLNYGYTF
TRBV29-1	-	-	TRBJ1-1	TGCAGCGTTGGAGGTGGACAGCAGAACACTGAAGCTTTCTTT	CSVGGGQQNTEAFF
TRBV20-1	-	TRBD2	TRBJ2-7	TGCAGTGCTAGAGATCTGGCGGGGGGGCTGAGGGAGCAGTACTTC	CSARDLAGGLREQYF
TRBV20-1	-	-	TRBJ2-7	TGCAGTGCTAGAGAGGGCGGGGTCGAGCAGTACTTC	CSAREGGVEQYF
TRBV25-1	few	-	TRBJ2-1	TGTGCCAGCAGTGAAACCTTCGGTGAGCAGTTCTTC	CASSETFGEQFF
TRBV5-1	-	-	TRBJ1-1	TGCGCCAGCAGCCTCGCAGTGTGGGGACCCAGTCTCCTTCCCACTGAAGCTTTCTTT	CASSLAVWGPSLLPTEAFF
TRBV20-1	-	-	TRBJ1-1	TGCAGTGCTAGAGTAGGTGGTCAGTTGAACACTGAAGCTTTCTTT	CSARVGGQLNTEAFF